This note documents a single T cell receptor beta chain sequence. This entry belongs to a study of technical replicates of blood from several donors. This CDR3 contains 19 residues. TCRdb keeps only in-frame clones here, not all; method: immunoSEQ multiplex PCR. The table lists about 66,000 clones, around 89% of them singletons, with about 4.6% in the top ten. The chain combines TRBV21-1 with TRBJ1-5. TRBV21-1 is an annotated pseudogene. The source is a human donor in good health. Some clones in this sample may be carry-over from other donors' samples. Sequenced material: PBMCs. CDR3 sequence: CASSKAETGRTPSNQPQHF. The CDR3 DNA follows: TGTGCCAGCAGCAAGGCGGAAACGGGGAGGACACCTAGCAATCAGCCCCAGCATTTT.